Each of the 20 T cell receptor beta chains below was sequenced from the same sample in a study of T cells in Graves' hyperthyroidism and ophthalmopathy. Amplified TCR beta CDR3 regions derived from RNA transcripts. Using the HTBI primer set, a first-round RT-PCR was run on the TCR CDR3. TCRdb re-derived calls from the multiplex PCR reads in MiXCR, one entry per CDR3 protein. Found here are 280,000 or so distinct CDR3 sequences, roughly 15% of them singletons; the top ten hold more than 30%. Sequencing was carried out using blood. These receptors came from a woman in her forties or fifties with Graves' hyperthyroidism that later progressed to Graves' ophthalmopathy.

The chain employs TRBV19 and TRBJ1-5; 9 bases map to TRBD1. This CDR3 region has 16 residues. Trimming cost V 2 bases and J 6 bases; bases outside gene matches: 8. Germline loops: CDR1 LNHDA, CDR2 SQIVND (reference sequence). This chain's CDR3 is CASSIRSGQGAQPQHF. In nucleotides, the CDR3 is TGTGCCAGTAGTATACGGTCGGGACAGGGCGCTCAGCCCCAGCATTTT.

In its sample, this clonotype was seen a few times. This chain links TRBV19 with TRBJ2-3, with D possibly being TRBD1 (5 bases). Trimming removed 4 bases at V and 0 bases at J, with 11 bases between. CDR1 is LNHDA and CDR2 is SQIVND in the germline V gene (reference sequence). This CDR3 has 15 residues. The CDR3, as DNA: TGTGCCAGTAGTAAAGTCGACAGTAGCACAGATACGCAGTATTTT. Protein: CASSKVDSSTDTQYF.

Ten or more counts support this clonotype. This chain links TRBV7-9 with TRBJ2-7; unclear D gene. CDR3 length: 12 residues. Germline values: CDR1 SEHNR, CDR2 FQNEAQ (reference sequence). V lost 5 bases, J lost 7 bases, and 12 bases lay in between. The CDR3 here is CASSHPVGEQYF. CDR3 coding DNA: TGTGCCAGCAGCCATCCGGTGGGGGAGCAGTACTTC.

The V gene is TRBV5-6, the J gene TRBJ2-1; 8 nucleotides match TRBD2. Germline CDR1 SGHDT, CDR2 YYEEEE. The CDR3 contains 15 residues. The V segment lost 0 bases and the J segment 6 bases; nucleotides outside the gene matches: 5. In DNA, the CDR3 is TGTGCCAGCAGCTTGGATGGGACTAGAGGCAATGAGCAGTTCTTC. As protein: CASSLDGTRGNEQFF.

This clonotype was detected only a few times. The genes are TRBV9 and TRBJ1-1; TRBD1 agrees at 7 bases. The germline gives CDR1 SGDLS, CDR2 YYNGEE. The CDR3 runs 16 residues. The trim removed 2 bases at V and 7 bases at J, leaving 14 bases unmatched. CDR3 in amino acids: CASSVPGTAGGNEAFF. DNA for the CDR3: TGTGCCAGCAGCGTCCCCGGGACAGCCGGGGGAAATGAAGCTTTCTTT.

This clonotype has a count of ten or more. The chain is built from TRBV10-3 and TRBJ2-7; 9 bases line up with TRBD2. V lost 3 bases, J lost 6 bases, and 6 bases stayed unmatched. The CDR3 runs to 14 residues. Per the germline V gene, CDR1 is ENHRY and CDR2 is SYGVKD. The CDR3, as DNA: TGTGCCATCAGTGACCCAGGACTAGCGATCGAGCAGTACTTC. Its translation is CAISDPGLAIEQYF.

This clonotype was counted many times. The J gene is TRBJ2-1, the V gene TRBV29-1, with D perhaps assigned TRBD1 or TRBD2 (6 bases each). Germline V gene sequence: CDR1 SQVTM, CDR2 ANQGSEA. Trimming pared 3 bases from V and 3 bases from J, leaving 9 bases between. The CDR3 runs to 13 residues. CDR3 in amino acids: CSVDKGGYNEQFF. In DNA, the CDR3 is TGCAGCGTTGATAAGGGGGGCTACAATGAGCAGTTCTTC.

This clonotype occurred many times. V is TRBV27 and J is TRBJ1-1, with 8 bases aligning to TRBD1. The CDR3 spans 15 residues. Germline CDR1 reads MNHEY; CDR2 reads SMNVEV (reference sequence). V was clipped by 2 bases and J by 2 bases; unmatched bases: 4. The CDR3, as DNA: TGTGCCAGCAGTTTACAGGGGGCCCTTAACACTGAAGCTTTCTTT. Translated: CASSLQGALNTEAFF.

V and J are TRBV5-4 and TRBJ2-1; D uncertain. This CDR3 is 12 amino acids long. Germline-derived CDR1 and CDR2 are SGHNT and YYREEE (reference sequence). Trimming took 5 bases from V and 10 from J, leaving 13 bases between them. CDR3 loop: CASSYSPGEQFF. CDR3 nucleotide sequence: TGTGCCAGCAGTTATAGCCCCGGGGAGCAGTTCTTC.

The J gene is TRBJ2-2, the V gene TRBV7-9; 7 bases are shared with TRBD1. The CDR3 is 16 amino acids. In germline, CDR1 is SEHNR, CDR2 FQNEAQ (reference sequence). With 3 bases clipped from V and 3 bases from J, the junction kept 7 bases outside the gene matches. In DNA, the CDR3 is TGTGCCAGCAGCTTCAGGGGGACAGAGGACACCGGGGAGCTGTTTTTT. This sequence encodes CASSFRGTEDTGELFF.

The chain combines TRBV3-1 with TRBJ2-7; 9 nucleotides align to TRBD2. The V gene's germline CDR1 is LGHDT and CDR2 YNNKEL (reference sequence). After removal of 0 bases from V and 5 bases from J, the junction contained 8 bases not matched to a gene. CDR3 length: 16 residues. The CDR3 protein is CASSQEEAGGIDEQYF. Here the CDR3 DNA reads TGTGCCAGCAGCCAAGAAGAGGCGGGAGGGATCGACGAGCAGTACTTC.

This rearrangement joins TRBV9 to TRBJ2-2, with 11 bases that match TRBD2. Trimming took 2 bases from V and 4 from J; bases not matched to a gene: 4. The CDR3 covers 16 residues. CDR1 is SGDLS, CDR2 YYNGEE, per germline. CDR3 sequence reads: CASSVTSGSGTGELFF. In DNA, the CDR3 is TGTGCCAGCAGCGTTACTAGCGGGAGCGGCACCGGGGAGCTGTTTTTT.

The chain recombines TRBV19 with TRBJ1-2; 7 nucleotides line up with TRBD1. This CDR3 has 17 residues. From germline, CDR1 is LNHDA and CDR2 SQIVND (reference sequence). V shed 4 bases and J 0 bases; nucleotides not matched to a gene: 11. Here the CDR3 reads CASSTLSRDRANYGYTF. The CDR3 DNA sequence: TGTGCCAGTAGTACACTATCCCGGGACAGAGCTAACTATGGCTACACCTTC.

This clonotype was observed at least ten times. This chain joins TRBV12-3 or TRBV12-4 and TRBJ2-7; D remains unclear. The CDR3 covers 15 residues. Trimming pared 2 bases from V and 0 bases from J, leaving 11 bases between. CDR3 in DNA: TGTGCCAGCAGTTTATTGTCGACGGACTCCTACGAGCAGTACTTC. It encodes CASSLLSTDSYEQYF.

The chain uses TRBV2 and TRBJ1-2; no firm D call. The CDR3 is 15 amino acids. The V end was cut by 1 base, the J end by 5 bases, with 14 bases between. Germline values: CDR1 SNHLY, CDR2 FYNNEI. The chain's CDR3 is CASSEGYRSRYGYTF. In DNA form, the CDR3 reads TGTGCCAGCAGTGAAGGGTACCGGTCGAGATATGGCTACACCTTC.

The CDR3 coding sequence is TGTGCCAGCAGCACTACAGGCGCAACTAATGAAAAACTGTTTTTT. Amino acids: CASSTTGATNEKLFF. This sequence joins TRBV14 and TRBJ1-4, with D maybe TRBD1 (5 bases). The CDR3 contains 15 residues. In germline, CDR1 is SGHDN, CDR2 FVKESK. Between the trimmed V and J ends, which lost 5 bases and 0 bases, there was a span of 10 bases.

This clonotype was observed a handful of times. At one end the junction does not follow the germline gene, possibly because of a read error. The V gene is TRBV5-4, the J gene TRBJ1-2; the D gene is possibly TRBD1 (6 bases). The germline V gene encodes CDR1 SGHNT and CDR2 YYREEE (reference sequence). The CDR3 has 14 amino acids. As DNA, the CDR3 is TGTGCCAGCACCTTGGGGGGCCAGGGGTATGGCTACACCTTC. Amino acids: CASTLGGQGYGYTF. The full variable domain, completed using reference TRBV5-4 and TRBJ1-2, is ETGVTQSPTHLIKTRGQQVTLRCSSQSGHNTVSWYQQALGQGPQFIFQYYREEENGRGNFPPRFSGLQFPNYSSELNVNALELDDSALYLCASTLGGQGYGYTFGSGTRLTVV.

In its sample, this clonotype was seen many times. The chain recombines TRBV11-3 with TRBJ2-2; D might be TRBD1 (5 bases). Between the trimmed V and J ends, which lost 5 bases and 3 bases, there was a span of 10 bases. Germline CDR1 reads SGHNT; CDR2 reads YENEEA. This CDR3 is built from 14 residues. The CDR3 loop is CASSDQGDTGELFF. CDR3 sequence (DNA): TGTGCCAGCAGCGATCAGGGTGACACCGGGGAGCTGTTTTTT. Full variable domain (rest looked up from reference TRBV11-3 and TRBJ2-2): EAGVVQSPRYKIIEKKQPVAFWCNPISGHNTLYWYLQNLGQGPELLIRYENEEAVDDSQLPKDRFSAERLKGVDSTLKIQPAELGDSAVYLCASSDQGDTGELFFGEGSRLTVL.

This clonotype occurred a few times. J is TRBJ1-2 and V is TRBV11-2; 7 positions match TRBD1. This CDR3 contains 16 residues. V lost 2 bases and J lost 6; bases outside the gene matches: 12. The germline gives CDR1 SGHAT, CDR2 FQNNGV. The CDR3 nucleotides read TGTGCCAGCAGCTTATTCTTAGCAGGGGGACTAAATGGCTACACCTTC. Its protein product is CASSLFLAGGLNGYTF.

This clonotype was seen at least ten times. CDR3 DNA sequence: TGTGCCAGCAGCGACAGGGGAGGGGGCTACGAGCAGTACTTC. Protein product: CASSDRGGGYEQYF. The J gene is TRBJ2-7, the V gene TRBV12-3 or TRBV12-4, with D perhaps matching TRBD1 (8 bases). The V and J ends lost 6 bases and 3 bases respectively, with 15 bases between them. This CDR3 region has 14 residues.